This entry concerns a single T cell receptor beta chain. Its antigen is not identified. The source of the sample is a study of cytomegalovirus exposure and HLA in healthy donors. General study findings and limits: Segments of the TCR beta V type were, in most cases, productive about 90% or about 30% of the time in an earlier analysis. Researchers left out some V segments, among them TRBV6-2 and TRBV6-3, as indistinguishable. Most TCR sequences were seen very rarely across donors, but some public TCRs occurred in many.

V shed 4 bases and J 1 base; nucleotides not matched to a gene: 4. Germline V CDR1 and CDR2: MGHRA, YSYEKL. The CDR3 spans 16 residues. The PCR was carried out with 60 Vbeta primers and 13 Jbeta primers. Only in-frame clones appear in the TCRdb table, and some are missing; sequencing was by immunoSEQ multiplex PCR. The sample lists about 150,000 clones, roughly 83% occurring once. This clonotype was obtained from a man in his thirties or forties in good health and CMV-seropositive. J is TRBJ2-2 and V is TRBV4-1; 9 bases agree with TRBD1. The sample comprised PBMCs. CDR3 protein: CASSRMGQGNTGELFF. As DNA, the CDR3 is TGCGCCAGCAGCCGAATGGGACAGGGGAACACCGGGGAGCTGTTTTTT.